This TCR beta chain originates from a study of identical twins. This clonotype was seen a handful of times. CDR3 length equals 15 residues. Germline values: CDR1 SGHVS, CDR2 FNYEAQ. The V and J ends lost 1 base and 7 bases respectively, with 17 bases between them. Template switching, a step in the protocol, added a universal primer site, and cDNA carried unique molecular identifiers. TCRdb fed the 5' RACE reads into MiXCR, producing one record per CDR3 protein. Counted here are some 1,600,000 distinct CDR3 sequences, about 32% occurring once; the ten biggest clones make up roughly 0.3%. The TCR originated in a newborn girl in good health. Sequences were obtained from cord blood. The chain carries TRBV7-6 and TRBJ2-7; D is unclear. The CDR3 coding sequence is TGTGCCAGCAGCTTAGACTACTCCTCCTACAATGAGCAGTACTTC. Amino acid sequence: CASSLDYSSYNEQYF.